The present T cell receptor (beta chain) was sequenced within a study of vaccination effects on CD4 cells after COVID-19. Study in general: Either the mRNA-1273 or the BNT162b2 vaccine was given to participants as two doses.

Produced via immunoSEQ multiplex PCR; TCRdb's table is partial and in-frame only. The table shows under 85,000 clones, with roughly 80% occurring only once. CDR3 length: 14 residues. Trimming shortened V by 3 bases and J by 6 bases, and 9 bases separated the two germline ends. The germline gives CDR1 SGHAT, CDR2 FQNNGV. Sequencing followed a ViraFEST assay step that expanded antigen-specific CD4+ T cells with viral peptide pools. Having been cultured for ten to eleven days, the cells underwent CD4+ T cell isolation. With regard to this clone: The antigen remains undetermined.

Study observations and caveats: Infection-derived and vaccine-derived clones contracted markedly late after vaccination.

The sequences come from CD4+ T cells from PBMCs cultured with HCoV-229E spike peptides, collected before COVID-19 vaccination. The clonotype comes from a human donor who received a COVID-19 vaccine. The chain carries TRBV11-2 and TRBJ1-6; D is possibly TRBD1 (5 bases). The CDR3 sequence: CASSLGQTNSPLHF. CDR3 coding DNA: TGTGCCAGCAGCTTGGGGCAGACTAATTCACCCCTCCACTTT.